This T cell receptor (beta chain) was sequenced for a study of shared clonotypes between healthy human individuals. Study at large: Donors were two women and a few men aged 18 to 49. Points from the study as a whole: Naive subsets, compared against memory subsets, generally had larger estimated richness values.

Sequenced by immunoSEQ multiplex PCR; TCRdb stores in-frame clones only, minus some. The sample lists hundreds of thousands of clones; around 96% were seen once. The CDR3 runs to 13 residues. Germline lookup yields CDR1 MDHEN and CDR2 SYDVKM. V was trimmed by 5 bases and J by 8 bases, leaving 14 bases between them. The naive CD8 fraction comprised CD45RO-negative cells positively selected for CCR7 and excluded terminally differentiated effector memory CD45RA+ cells. On this clone: The antigen is undetermined.

The genes are TRBV28 and TRBJ2-3; D may match TRBD1 or TRBD2 (5 bases each). The specimen sequenced was naive CD8+ T cells sorted from blood. This receptor was obtained from a woman between 25 and 40 years old in good health. Written as DNA, the CDR3 is TGTGCCAGCAGTCCACCGGGACGAGTTACGCAGTATTTT. Its protein product is CASSPPGRVTQYF.